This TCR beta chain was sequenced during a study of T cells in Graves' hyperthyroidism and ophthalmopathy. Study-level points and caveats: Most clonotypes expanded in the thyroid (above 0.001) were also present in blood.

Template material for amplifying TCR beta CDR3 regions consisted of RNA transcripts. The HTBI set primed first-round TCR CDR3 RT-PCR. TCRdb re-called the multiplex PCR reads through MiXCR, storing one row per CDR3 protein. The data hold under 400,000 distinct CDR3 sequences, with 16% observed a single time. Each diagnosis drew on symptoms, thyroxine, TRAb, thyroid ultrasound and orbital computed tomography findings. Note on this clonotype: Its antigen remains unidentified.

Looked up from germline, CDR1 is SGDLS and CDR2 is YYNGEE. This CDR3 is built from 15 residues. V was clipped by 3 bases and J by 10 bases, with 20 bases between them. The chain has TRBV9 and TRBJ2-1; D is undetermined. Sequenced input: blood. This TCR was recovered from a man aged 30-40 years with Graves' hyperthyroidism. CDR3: CASSAQPEGGFEQFF. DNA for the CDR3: TGTGCCAGCAGCGCCCAACCCGAAGGCGGATTCGAGCAGTTCTTC.